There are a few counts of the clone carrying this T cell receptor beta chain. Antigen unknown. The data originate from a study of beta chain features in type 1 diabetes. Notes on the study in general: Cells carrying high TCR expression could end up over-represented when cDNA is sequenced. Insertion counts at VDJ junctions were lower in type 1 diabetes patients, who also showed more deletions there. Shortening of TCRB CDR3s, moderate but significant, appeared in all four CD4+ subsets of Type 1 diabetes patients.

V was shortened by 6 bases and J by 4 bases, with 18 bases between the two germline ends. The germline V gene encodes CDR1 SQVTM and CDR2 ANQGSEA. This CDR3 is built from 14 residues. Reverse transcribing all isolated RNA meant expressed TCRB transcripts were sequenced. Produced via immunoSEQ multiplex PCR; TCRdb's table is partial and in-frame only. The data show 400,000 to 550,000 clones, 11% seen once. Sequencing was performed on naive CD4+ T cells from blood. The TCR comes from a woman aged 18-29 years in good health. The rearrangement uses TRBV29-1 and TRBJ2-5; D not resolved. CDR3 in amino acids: CSVPSPPGGETQYF. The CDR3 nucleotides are TGCAGCGTCCCCTCCCCCCCCGGCGGAGAGACCCAGTACTTC.